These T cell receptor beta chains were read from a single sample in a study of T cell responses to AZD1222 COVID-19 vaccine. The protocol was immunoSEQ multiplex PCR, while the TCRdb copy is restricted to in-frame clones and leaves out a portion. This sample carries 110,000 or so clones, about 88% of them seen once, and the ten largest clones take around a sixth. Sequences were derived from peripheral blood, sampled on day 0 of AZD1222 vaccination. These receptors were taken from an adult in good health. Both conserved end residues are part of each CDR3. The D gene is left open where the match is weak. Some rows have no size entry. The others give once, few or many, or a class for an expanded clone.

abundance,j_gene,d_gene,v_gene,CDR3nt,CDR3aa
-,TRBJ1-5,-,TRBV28,TGTGCCAGCAGTTGGGCAGGGAGAAGTCAGCCCCAGCATTTT,CASSWAGRSQPQHF
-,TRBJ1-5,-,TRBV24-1,TGTGCCACCAGTGCGGATAGCAATCAGCCCCAGCATTTT,CATSADSNQPQHF
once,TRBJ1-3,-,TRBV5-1,TGCGCCAGCAGCTTGATGGACACCGCCTCTGGAAACACCATATATTTT,CASSLMDTASGNTIYF
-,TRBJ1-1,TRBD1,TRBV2,TGTGCCAGCAACAGGGGAATTGAAGCTTTCTTT,CASNRGIEAFF
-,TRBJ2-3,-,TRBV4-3,TGCGCCAGCAGCCAAGATAAAGTGGGTACGCAGTATTTT,CASSQDKVGTQYF
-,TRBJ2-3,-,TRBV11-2,TGTGCCAGCAGCCGACGGGCAGGGGTTACAGATACGCAGTATTTT,CASSRRAGVTDTQYF
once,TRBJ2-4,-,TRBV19,TGTGCCAGTACCAAACGTGGGGGGGCGGTAGAAAACATTCAGTACTTC,CASTKRGGAVENIQYF
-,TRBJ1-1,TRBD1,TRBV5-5,TGTGCCAGCAGCCCGACAGGGGAGCGGAGTGAAGCTTTCTTT,CASSPTGERSEAFF
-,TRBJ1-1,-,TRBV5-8,TGTGCCAGCAGCCCCTATATAGGGGAACAAACTGAAGCTTTCTTT,CASSPYIGEQTEAFF
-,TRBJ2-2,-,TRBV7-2,TGTGCCAGCAGCTCCCTGGGGGGGGCCCCCGGGGAGCTGTTTTTT,CASSSLGGAPGELFF
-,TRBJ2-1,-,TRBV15,TGTGCCACCAGCCCGGGGGCAATTGATAATGAGCAGTTCTTC,CATSPGAIDNEQFF
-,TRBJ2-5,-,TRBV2,TGTGCCAGCAGCGGTTCCGTTCAAGAGACCCAGTACTTC,CASSGSVQETQYF
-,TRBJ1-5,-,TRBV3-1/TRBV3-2,TGTGCCAGCAGTTCGTGGTTCAATCAGCCCCAGCATTTT,CASSSWFNQPQHF
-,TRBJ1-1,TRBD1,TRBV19,TGTGCCAGTAGTATGGGACAGGTGATGAACACTGAAGCTTTCTTT,CASSMGQVMNTEAFF
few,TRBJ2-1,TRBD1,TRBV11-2,TGTGCCAGCAGCTTGGGACAGGGGGATTCCAATGAGCAGTTCTTC,CASSLGQGDSNEQFF
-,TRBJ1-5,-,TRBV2,TGTGCCAGCAGTGATACCGGTTTAATGGCTCAGCCCCAGCATTTT,CASSDTGLMAQPQHF
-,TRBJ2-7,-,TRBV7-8,TGTGCCAGCAGCCCTATAGCCCACGAGCAGTACTTC,CASSPIAHEQYF
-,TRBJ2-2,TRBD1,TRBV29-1,TGCAGCGTTGGTCGGGACAGATACACCGGGGAGCTGTTTTTT,CSVGRDRYTGELFF
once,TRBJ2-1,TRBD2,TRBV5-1,TGCGCCAGCAGCCCCCCGGGGCTAGCGGGGTACAATGAGCAGTTCTTC,CASSPPGLAGYNEQFF
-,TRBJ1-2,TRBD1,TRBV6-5,TGTGCCAGCAACCCGACAGGGGCGGGCTACACCTTC,CASNPTGAGYTF
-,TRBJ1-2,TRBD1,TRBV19,TGTGCCAGTAGTACCAGGGGGCACGGGGGCTACACCTTC,CASSTRGHGGYTF
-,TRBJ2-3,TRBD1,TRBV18,TGTGCCAGCTCACCCAAGGCAGGGGGCGTAGGTACGCAGTATTTT,CASSPKAGGVGTQYF
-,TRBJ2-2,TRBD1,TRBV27,TGTGCCAGCAGTTTAGCCAGGGGGCTCGGGGAGCTGTTTTTT,CASSLARGLGELFF
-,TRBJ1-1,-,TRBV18,TGTGCCAGCTCACCTCAGTCAACTGAAGCTTTCTTT,CASSPQSTEAFF
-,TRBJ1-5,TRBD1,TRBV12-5,TGTGCTAGTGGTTCCGGTTACGGGGACAGGGGAAATCAGCCCCAGCATTTT,CASGSGYGDRGNQPQHF
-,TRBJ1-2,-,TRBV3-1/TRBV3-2,TGTGCCAGCAGCCAAGAGAGAAGGGCAGTGAGGGGCTACACCTTC,CASSQERRAVRGYTF
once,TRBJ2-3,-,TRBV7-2,TGTGCCAGCAGCGGGGACCCTACTAGCACAGATACGCAGTATTTT,CASSGDPTSTDTQYF
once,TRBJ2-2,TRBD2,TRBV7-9,TGTGCCAGCAGTTTAGCGGGGACATACACCGGGGAGCTGTTTTTT,CASSLAGTYTGELFF
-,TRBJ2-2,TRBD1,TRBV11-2,TGTGCCAGCAGCTTAGGACAGGGGGCCGGGGAGCTGTTTTTT,CASSLGQGAGELFF
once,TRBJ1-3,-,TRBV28,TGTGCCAGCAGTTTGAGGTGGGGCTCTGGAAACACCATATATTTT,CASSLRWGSGNTIYF
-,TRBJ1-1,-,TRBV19,TGTGCCAGTAGTATAGTTGCGGAGAACACTGAAGCTTTCTTT,CASSIVAENTEAFF
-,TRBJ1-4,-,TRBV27,TGTGCCAGCAGTTTATCGGGGTCGGCGGAAAAACTGTTTTTT,CASSLSGSAEKLFF
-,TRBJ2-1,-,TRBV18,TGTGCCAGCTCACCCCAGGGCAGGACACACAATGAGCAGTTCTTC,CASSPQGRTHNEQFF
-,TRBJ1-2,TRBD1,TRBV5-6,TGTGCCAGCAGCCCGGACAGGGCTAACTATGGCTACACCTTC,CASSPDRANYGYTF
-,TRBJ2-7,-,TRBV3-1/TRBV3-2,TGTGCCAGCAGCCAAGGTTATTACGAGCAGTACTTC,CASSQGYYEQYF
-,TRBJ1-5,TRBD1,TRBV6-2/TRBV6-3,TGTGCCAGCAGTTACTCCGGGACAGGGAGCAATCAGCCCCAGCATTTT,CASSYSGTGSNQPQHF
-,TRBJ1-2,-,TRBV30,TGTGCCTGGTACCGACACTTCGTCTTATATGGCTACACCTTC,CAWYRHFVLYGYTF
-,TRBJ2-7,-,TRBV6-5,TGTGCCAGCAGTTCGACCCTATTCGAGCAGTACTTC,CASSSTLFEQYF
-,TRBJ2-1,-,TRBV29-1,TGCAGCGTTGATCCCCGTCAGGCGGGGCAGGGCGATGAGCAGTTCTTC,CSVDPRQAGQGDEQFF
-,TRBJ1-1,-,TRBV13,TGTGCCAGCAGCTTAGGCCCGACTGCCCTGGGAGCTTTCTTT,CASSLGPTALGAFF
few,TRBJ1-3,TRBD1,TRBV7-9,TGTGCCAGCAGCTCAGGGACAGGTCCTGGAAACACCATATATTTT,CASSSGTGPGNTIYF
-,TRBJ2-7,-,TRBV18,TGTGCCAGCTCACCACCGCTGTCTACCTACGAGCAGTACTTC,CASSPPLSTYEQYF
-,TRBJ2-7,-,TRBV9,TGTGCCAGCAGCGTAGGGGACGGCCCTACGAGGGAGCAGTACTTC,CASSVGDGPTREQYF
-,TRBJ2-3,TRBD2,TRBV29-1,TGCAGCGGTACGACTAGCTTAAGCACAGATACGCAGTATTTT,CSGTTSLSTDTQYF
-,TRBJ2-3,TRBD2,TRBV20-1,TGCAGTGCTAGTCAGGTGGTGGCTAGCGGGATTAGCACAGATACGCAGTATTTT,CSASQVVASGISTDTQYF